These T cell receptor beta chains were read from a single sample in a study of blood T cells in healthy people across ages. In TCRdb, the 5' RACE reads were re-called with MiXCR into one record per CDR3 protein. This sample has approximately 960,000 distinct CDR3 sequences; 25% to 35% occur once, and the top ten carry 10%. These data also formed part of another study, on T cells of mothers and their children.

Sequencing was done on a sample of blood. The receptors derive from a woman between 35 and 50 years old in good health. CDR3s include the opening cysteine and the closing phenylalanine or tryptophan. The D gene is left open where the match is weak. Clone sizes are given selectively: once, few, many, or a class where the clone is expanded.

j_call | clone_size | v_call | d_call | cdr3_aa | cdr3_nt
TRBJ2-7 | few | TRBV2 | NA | CASALLTYEQYF | TGTGCCAGCGCACTGCTTACCTACGAGCAGTACTTC
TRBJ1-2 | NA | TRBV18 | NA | CASSPGTQSVVSYGYTF | TGTGCCAGCTCACCTGGGACACAATCCGTCGTATCGTATGGCTACACCTTC
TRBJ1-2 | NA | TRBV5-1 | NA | CASSRRGTNYGYTF | TGCGCCAGCAGCCGCCGGGGCACCAACTATGGCTACACCTTC
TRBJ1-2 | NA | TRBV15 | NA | CATSRLGFDYGYTF | TGTGCCACCAGCAGACTTGGCTTTGACTATGGCTACACCTTC
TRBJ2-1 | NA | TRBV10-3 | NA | CAISDPRQTPGRQFF | TGTGCCATCAGTGACCCTAGACAGACACCGGGGCGGCAGTTCTTC
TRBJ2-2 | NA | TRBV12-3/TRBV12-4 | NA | CASKLGGVTNTGELFF | TGTGCCAGCAAACTTGGAGGAGTAACGAACACCGGGGAGCTGTTTTTT
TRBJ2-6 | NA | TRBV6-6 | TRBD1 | CASSPTGAGADVLTF | TGTGCCAGCAGCCCAACAGGGGCCGGGGCCGACGTCCTGACTTTC
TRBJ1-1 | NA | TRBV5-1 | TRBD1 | CASRPDRGDMNTEAFF | TGCGCCAGCAGACCGGACAGGGGGGATATGAACACTGAAGCTTTCTTT
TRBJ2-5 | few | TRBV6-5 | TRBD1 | CASTLRQGQTQYF | TGTGCCAGCACCCTGAGACAGGGCCAGACCCAGTACTTC
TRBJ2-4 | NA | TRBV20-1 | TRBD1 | CSARGTGELIIAKNIQYF | TGCAGTGCTAGAGGGACAGGGGAATTGATTATAGCCAAAAACATTCAGTACTTC
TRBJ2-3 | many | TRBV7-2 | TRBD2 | CASSLEGTSGTDTQYF | TGTGCCAGCAGCTTAGAAGGGACTAGCGGCACAGATACGCAGTATTTT
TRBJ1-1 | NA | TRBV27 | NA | CASSLSVATEAFF | TGTGCCAGCAGTTTGTCCGTGGCGACTGAAGCTTTCTTT
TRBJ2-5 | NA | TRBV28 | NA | CASSLLVRAEETQYF | TGTGCCAGCAGTTTATTGGTCAGGGCCGAAGAGACCCAGTACTTC
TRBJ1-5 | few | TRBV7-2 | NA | CASSWTSSALSNQPQHF | TGTGCCAGCAGCTGGACTAGTAGCGCGCTTAGCAATCAGCCCCAGCATTTT
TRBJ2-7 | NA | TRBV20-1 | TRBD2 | CSAGTASGGARSEQYF | TGCAGTGCGGGAACCGCTAGCGGGGGGGCTCGTTCCGAGCAGTACTTC
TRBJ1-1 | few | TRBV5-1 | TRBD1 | CASSLAIGQGYPEAFF | TGCGCCAGCAGCTTGGCCATCGGACAGGGGTATCCTGAAGCTTTCTTT
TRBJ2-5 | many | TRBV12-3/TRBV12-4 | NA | CASSLSLGAGMETQYF | TGTGCCAGCAGTTTAAGTCTAGGGGCAGGGATGGAGACCCAGTACTTC
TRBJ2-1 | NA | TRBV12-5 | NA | CASGVGGSLKEQFF | TGTGCTAGTGGGGTGGGGGGTAGCCTCAAAGAGCAGTTCTTC
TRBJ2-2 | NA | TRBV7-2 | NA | CASSFNTGELFF | TGTGCCAGCAGCTTCAACACCGGGGAGCTGTTTTTT
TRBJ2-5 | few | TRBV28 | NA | CASSPAPGWEQYF | TGTGCCAGCAGTCCAGCCCCGGGGTGGGAGCAGTACTTC
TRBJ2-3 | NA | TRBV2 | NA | CASSESRSGTDTQYF | TGTGCCAGCAGTGAAAGTAGGAGCGGCACAGATACGCAGTATTTT
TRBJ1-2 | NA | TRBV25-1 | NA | CASSEFGNSGHGYTF | TGTGCCAGCAGTGAATTCGGGAATTCCGGCCATGGCTACACCTTC
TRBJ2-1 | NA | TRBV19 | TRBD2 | CASSIALAGGRDEQFF | TGTGCCAGTAGTATCGCCTTAGCGGGGGGGCGGGATGAGCAGTTCTTC
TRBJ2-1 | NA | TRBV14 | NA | CASSQDLRTLRFF | TGTGCCAGCAGCCAAGATTTGAGGACTTTAAGGTTCTTC
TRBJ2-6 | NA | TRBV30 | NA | CAWSAGNPGANVRTF | TGTGCCTGGAGTGCTGGGAACCCTGGGGCCAACGTCCGGACTTTC
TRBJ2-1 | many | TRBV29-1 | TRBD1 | CSVNFRDRAYSYNEQFF | TGCAGCGTGAACTTCCGGGACAGGGCCTACAGTTACAATGAGCAGTTCTTC
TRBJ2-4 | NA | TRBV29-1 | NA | CSGLSDRPYEQHF | TGCAGCGGTCTATCCGACCGACCCTACGAGCAGCACTTC
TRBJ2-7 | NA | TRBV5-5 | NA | CASSNGGAGVFYEQYF | TGTGCCAGCAGTAATGGAGGGGCAGGGGTTTTCTACGAGCAGTACTTC
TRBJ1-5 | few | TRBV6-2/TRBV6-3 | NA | CPSKNRRDQPQHF | TGTCCCAGCAAAAACCGGCGGGACCAGCCCCAGCATTTT
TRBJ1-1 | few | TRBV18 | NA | CASSPQAAMNTEAFF | TGTGCCAGCTCACCACAGGCAGCAATGAACACTGAAGCTTTCTTT
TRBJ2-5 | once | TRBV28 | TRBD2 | CASSLVGREGRQETQYF | TGTGCCAGCAGTTTGGTGGGCAGGGAGGGTAGACAAGAGACCCAGTACTTC
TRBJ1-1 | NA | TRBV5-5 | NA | CASSLMEANVAFF | TGTGCCAGCAGCTTGATGGAGGCGAACGTGGCTTTCTTT
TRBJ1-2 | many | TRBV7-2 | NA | CASSPEGGYGYTF | TGTGCCAGCAGCCCGGAGGGGGGCTATGGCTACACCTTC
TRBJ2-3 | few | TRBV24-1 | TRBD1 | CATSDLGGQGSDTQYF | TGTGCCACCAGTGATTTGGGCGGACAGGGCTCAGATACGCAGTATTTT
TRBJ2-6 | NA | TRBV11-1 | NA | CASSASRPGELSGANVLTF | TGTGCCAGCAGCGCAAGCCGACCCGGGGAACTCTCTGGGGCCAACGTCCTGACTTTC
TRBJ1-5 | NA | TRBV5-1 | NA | CASSPTPGGGSNQPQHF | TGCGCCAGCAGCCCGACCCCGGGGGGAGGGTCCAATCAGCCCCAGCATTTT
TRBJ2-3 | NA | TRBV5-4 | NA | CASSLGPSSDTQYF | TGTGCCAGCAGCCTAGGACCTAGTTCAGATACGCAGTATTTT